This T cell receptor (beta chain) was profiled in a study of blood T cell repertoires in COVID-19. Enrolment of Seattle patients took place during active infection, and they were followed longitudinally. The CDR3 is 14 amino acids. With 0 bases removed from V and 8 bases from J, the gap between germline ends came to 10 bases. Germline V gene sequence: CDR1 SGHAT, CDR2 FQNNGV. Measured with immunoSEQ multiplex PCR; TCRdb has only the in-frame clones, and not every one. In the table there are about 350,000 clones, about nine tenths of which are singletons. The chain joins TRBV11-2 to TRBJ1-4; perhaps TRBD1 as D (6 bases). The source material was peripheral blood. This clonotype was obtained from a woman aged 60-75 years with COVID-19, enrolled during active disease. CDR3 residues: CASSLDTRGEKLFF. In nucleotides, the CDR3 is TGTGCCAGCAGCTTAGATACCAGGGGAGAAAAACTGTTTTTT.